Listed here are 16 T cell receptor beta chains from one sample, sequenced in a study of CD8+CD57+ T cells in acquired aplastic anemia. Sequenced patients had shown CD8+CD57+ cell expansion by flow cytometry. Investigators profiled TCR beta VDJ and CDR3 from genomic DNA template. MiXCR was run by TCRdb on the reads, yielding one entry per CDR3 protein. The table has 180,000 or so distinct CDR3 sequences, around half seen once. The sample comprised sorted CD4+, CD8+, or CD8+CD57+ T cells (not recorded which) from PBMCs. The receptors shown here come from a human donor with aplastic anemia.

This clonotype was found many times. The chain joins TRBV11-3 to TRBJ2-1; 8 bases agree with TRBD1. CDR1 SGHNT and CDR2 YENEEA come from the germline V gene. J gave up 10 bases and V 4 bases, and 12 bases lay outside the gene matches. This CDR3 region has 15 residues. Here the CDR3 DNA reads TGTGCCAGCAGCTCCCCCTCGGGACAGGTCAGGGAGCAGTTCTTC. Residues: CASSSPSGQVREQFF. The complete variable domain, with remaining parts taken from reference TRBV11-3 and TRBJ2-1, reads EAGVVQSPRYKIIEKKQPVAFWCNPISGHNTLYWYLQNLGQGPELLIRYENEEAVDDSQLPKDRFSAERLKGVDSTLKIQPAELGDSAVYLCASSSPSGQVREQFFGPGTRLTVL.

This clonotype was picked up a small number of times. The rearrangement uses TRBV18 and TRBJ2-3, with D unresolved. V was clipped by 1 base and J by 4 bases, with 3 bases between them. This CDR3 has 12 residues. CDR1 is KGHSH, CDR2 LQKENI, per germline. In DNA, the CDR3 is TGTGCCAGCTCACCACAGGCAGATACGCAGTATTTT. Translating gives CASSPQADTQYF.

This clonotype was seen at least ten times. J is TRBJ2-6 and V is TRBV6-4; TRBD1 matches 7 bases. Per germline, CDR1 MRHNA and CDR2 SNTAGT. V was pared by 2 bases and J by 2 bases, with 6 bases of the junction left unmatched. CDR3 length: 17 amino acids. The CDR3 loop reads CASSDRQGTTGANVLTF. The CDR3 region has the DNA TGTGCCAGCAGTGACAGACAGGGAACTACTGGGGCCAACGTCCTGACTTTC.

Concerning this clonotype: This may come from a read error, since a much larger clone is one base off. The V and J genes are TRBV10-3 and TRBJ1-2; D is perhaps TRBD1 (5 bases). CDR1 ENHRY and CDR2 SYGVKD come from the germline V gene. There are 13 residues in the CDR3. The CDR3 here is CASSIGVRGGYTF. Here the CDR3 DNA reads TGTGCCAGCAGTATAGGGGTCCGAGGTGGCTACACCTTC.

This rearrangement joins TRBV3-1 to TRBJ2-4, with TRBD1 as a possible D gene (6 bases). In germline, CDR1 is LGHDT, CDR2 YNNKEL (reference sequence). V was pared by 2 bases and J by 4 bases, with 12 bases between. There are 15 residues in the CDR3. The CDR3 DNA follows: TGTGCCAGCAGCCAATGGCAGGGGTTAAAAAACATTCAGTACTTC. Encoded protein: CASSQWQGLKNIQYF.

CDR3 region: CASSPTYQETQYF. The CDR3 region has the DNA TGCGCCAGCAGCCCTACGTACCAAGAGACCCAGTACTTC. The chain links TRBV5-1 to TRBJ2-5; D gene ambiguous. The length of the CDR3 is 13 residues. Germline V gene data show CDR1 as SGHRS and CDR2 as YFSETQ. Trimming took 4 bases from V and 0 from J, leaving 7 bases between them.

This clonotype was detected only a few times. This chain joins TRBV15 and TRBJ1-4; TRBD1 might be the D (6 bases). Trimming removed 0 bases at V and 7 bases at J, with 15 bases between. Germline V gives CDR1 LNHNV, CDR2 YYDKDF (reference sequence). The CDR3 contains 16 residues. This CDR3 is CATSREGGQGPEKLFF. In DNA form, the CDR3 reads TGTGCCACCAGCAGAGAGGGGGGGCAGGGCCCTGAAAAACTGTTTTTT. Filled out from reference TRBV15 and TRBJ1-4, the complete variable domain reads DAMVIQNPRYQVTQFGKPVTLSCSQTLNHNVMYWYQQKSSQAPKLLFHYYDKDFNNEADTPDNFQSRRPNTSFCFLDIRSPGLGDTAMYLCATSREGGQGPEKLFFGSGTQLSVL.

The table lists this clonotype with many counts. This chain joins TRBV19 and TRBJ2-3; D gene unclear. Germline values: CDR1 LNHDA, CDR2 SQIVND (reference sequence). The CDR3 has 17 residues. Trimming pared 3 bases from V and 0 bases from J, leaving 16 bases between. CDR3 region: CASSIELATRSTDTQYF. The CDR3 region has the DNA TGTGCCAGTAGTATCGAGCTCGCCACTCGAAGCACAGATACGCAGTATTTT.

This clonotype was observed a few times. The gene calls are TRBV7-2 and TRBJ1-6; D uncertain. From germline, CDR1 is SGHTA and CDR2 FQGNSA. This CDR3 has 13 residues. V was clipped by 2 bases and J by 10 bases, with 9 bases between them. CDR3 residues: CASSLWARSPLHF. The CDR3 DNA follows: TGTGCCAGCAGCTTATGGGCGCGATCACCCCTCCACTTT.

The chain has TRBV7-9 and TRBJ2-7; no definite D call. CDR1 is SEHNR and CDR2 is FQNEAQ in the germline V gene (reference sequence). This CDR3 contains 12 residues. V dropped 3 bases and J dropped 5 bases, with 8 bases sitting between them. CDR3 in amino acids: CASSFFRDEQYF. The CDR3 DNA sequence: TGTGCCAGCAGCTTTTTCCGGGACGAGCAGTACTTC.

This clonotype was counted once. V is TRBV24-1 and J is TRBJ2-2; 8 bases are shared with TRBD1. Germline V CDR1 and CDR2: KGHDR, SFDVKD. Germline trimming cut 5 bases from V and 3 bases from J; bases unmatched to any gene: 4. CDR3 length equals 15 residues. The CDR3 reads CATSVGQGYTGELFF. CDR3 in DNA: TGTGCCACCAGTGTTGGACAGGGATACACCGGGGAGCTGTTTTTT.

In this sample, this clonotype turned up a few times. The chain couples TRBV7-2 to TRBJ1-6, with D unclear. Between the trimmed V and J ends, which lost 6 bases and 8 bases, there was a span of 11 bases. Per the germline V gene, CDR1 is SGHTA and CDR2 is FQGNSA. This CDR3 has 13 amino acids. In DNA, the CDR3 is TGTGCCAGCAGACTCAGGCCGGATTCACCCCTCCACTTT. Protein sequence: CASRLRPDSPLHF.

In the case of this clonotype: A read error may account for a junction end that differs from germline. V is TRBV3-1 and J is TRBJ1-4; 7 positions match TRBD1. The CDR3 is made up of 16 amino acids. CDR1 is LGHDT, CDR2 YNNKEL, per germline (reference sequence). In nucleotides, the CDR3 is TGTGCCAGCAGCCAAGGGCCGACAGGGAGGGTTGAAACACTGTTTTTT. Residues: CASSQGPTGRVETLFF.

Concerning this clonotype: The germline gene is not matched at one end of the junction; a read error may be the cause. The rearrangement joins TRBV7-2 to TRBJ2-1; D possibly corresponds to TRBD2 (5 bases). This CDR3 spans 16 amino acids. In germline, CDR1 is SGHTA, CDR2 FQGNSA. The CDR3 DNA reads TGTGCCAGCAGCTTAGCGAACCAGCGGTACTACAATGGGCAGTTCTTC. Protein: CASSLANQRYYNGQFF.

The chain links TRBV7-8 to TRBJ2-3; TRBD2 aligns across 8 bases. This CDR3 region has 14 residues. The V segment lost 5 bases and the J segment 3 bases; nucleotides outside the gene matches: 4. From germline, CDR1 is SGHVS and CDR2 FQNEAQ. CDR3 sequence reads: CASSPIAGTDTQYF. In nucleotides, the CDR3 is TGTGCCAGCAGCCCGATAGCGGGAACAGATACGCAGTATTTT.

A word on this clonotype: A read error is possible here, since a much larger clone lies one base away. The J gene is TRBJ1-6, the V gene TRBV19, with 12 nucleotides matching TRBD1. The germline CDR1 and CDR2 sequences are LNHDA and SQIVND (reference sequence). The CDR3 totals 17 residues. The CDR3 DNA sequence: TGTGCCAGTAGTATGTTGGGACAGGGGGCGAAAAATTCATCCCTCCACTTT. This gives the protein CASSMLGQGAKNSSLHF.